One and the same sample provided the 5 T cell receptor beta chains below, sequenced in a study of shared clonotypes between healthy human individuals. The protocol was immunoSEQ multiplex PCR, while the TCRdb copy is restricted to in-frame clones and leaves out a portion. The sample has more than 2 million clones; approximately 96% are singletons. Sequences were obtained from naive CD4+ T cells sorted from blood. Regarding subset: CD45RA+ positively selected. These receptor sequences come from a man aged 18 to 30 in good health.

This sequence joins TRBV28 and TRBJ1-2; the D is unclear. The germline CDR1 and CDR2 sequences are MDHEN and SYDVKM. The length of the CDR3 is 13 residues. Trimming cost V 6 bases and J 0 bases, with 8 bases left between them. The CDR3: CASRDGSNYGYTF. The CDR3 nucleotides read TGTGCCAGCAGGGACGGATCTAACTATGGCTACACCTTC.

Concerning this clone: Different DNA sequences within this sample yield the same CDR3. The chain carries TRBV5-1 and TRBJ1-2; 7 nucleotides agree with TRBD1. Losses at the gene ends were 8 bases for V and 3 bases for J; bases not matched to a gene: 13. Germline CDR1 is SGHRS and CDR2 is YFSETQ. The CDR3 totals 15 residues. As DNA, the CDR3 is TGCGCCAGTAGCCTAACAGGGGAGGAGTACTATGGCTACACCTTC. Its protein is CASSLTGEEYYGYTF.

The chain links TRBV6-4 to TRBJ2-3; TRBD1 is a possible D gene (5 bases). Germline CDR1 MRHNA, CDR2 SNTAGT. The CDR3 has 14 residues. V was pared by 0 bases and J by 6 bases, with 10 bases between. In DNA form, the CDR3 reads TGTGCCAGCAGTGACTCAAGGGGTTCGGATACGCAGTATTTT. Protein: CASSDSRGSDTQYF.

This clone turned up a few times. Other nucleotide sequences from this sample produce the same CDR3. The chain employs TRBV7-9 and TRBJ2-3, with 14 bases fitting TRBD2. CDR1 and CDR2 from the germline V gene are SEHNR and FQNEAQ (reference sequence). The V and J ends lost 4 bases and 1 base, in that order; junction bases with no gene match: 1. This CDR3 spans 16 amino acids. For the CDR3, the DNA is TGTGCCAGCAGCTCGGGACTAGCGGGAGGCACAGATACGCAGTATTTT. It specifies CASSSGLAGGTDTQYF. Looking up the rest from reference TRBV7-9 and TRBJ2-3 gives the full variable domain: DTGVSQNPRHKITKRGQNVTFRCDPISEHNRLYWYRQTLGQGPEFLTYFQNEAQLEKSRLLSDRFSAERPKGSFSTLEIQRTEQGDSAMYLCASSSGLAGGTDTQYFGPGTRLTVL.

The chain joins TRBV30 to TRBJ2-3; no definite D call. The CDR3 totals 14 residues. V lost 4 bases and J lost 3, with 14 bases in between. Germline assignment: CDR1 GTSNPN and CDR2 SVGIG (reference sequence). In DNA form, the CDR3 reads TGTGCCTGGACCAGAACCGTTTTAACAGATACGCAGTATTTT. Translating it yields CAWTRTVLTDTQYF.